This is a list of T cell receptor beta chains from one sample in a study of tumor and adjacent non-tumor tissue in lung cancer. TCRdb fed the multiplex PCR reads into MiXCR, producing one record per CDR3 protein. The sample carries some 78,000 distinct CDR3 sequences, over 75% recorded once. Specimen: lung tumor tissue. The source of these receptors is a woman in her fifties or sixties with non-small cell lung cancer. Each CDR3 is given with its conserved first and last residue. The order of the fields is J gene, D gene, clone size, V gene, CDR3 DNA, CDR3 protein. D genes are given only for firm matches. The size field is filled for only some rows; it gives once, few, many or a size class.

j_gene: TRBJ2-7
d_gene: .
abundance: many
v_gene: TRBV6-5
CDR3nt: TGTGCCAGCAGCCTAAGTGACGGGCCCTACGAGCAGTACTTC
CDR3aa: CASSLSDGPYEQYF

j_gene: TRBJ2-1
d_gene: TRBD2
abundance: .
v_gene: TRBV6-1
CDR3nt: TGTGCCACGGGGGCTAGCGGGGCTCTTAATGATCATTTCTTC
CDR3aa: CATGASGALNDHFF

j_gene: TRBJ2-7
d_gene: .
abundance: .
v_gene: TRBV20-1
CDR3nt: TGCAGTGCAGAAGACAGATCCATCTCCTACGAGCAGTACTTC
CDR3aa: CSAEDRSISYEQYF

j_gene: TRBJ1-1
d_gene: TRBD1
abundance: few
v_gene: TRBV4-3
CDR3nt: TGCGCCTGCAGTCAAGACCATACGGACAGGGCCAAAGCTTTCTTT
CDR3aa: CACSQDHTDRAKAFF

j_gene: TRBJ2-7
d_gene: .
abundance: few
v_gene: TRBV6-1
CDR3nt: TGTGCCAACAGTGAGTTAGCGAACCAGGAGCAGTACTTC
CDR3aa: CANSELANQEQYF

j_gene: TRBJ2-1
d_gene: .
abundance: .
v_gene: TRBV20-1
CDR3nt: TGCAGTGCTAGAGCGGCCCGAGCGGTAGAGCTTTACAATGAGCAGTTCTTC
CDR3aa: CSARAARAVELYNEQFF

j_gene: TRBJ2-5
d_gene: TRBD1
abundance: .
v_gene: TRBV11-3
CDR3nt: TGTACTAGCAGCCGGGACAGGAGCCAAGAGACCCCATACTTC
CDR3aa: CTSSRDRSQETPYF

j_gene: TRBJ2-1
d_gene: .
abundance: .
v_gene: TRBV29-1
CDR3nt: TGCAGCGTTGTGAGGTGGGGCTTCCCCAATGAGAAGTTATTC
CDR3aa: CSVVRWGFPNEKLF

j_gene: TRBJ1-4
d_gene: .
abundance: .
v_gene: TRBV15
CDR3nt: TGTGCCACCAGCGGCGGGACAACTAATGAAAAACTGTTTTTT
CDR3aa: CATSGGTTNEKLFF

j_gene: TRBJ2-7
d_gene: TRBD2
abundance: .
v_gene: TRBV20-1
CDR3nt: TGCAGAGTCCTGGCGGGAGCACAAACATACGAGCAATACTTC
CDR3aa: CRVLAGAQTYEQYF

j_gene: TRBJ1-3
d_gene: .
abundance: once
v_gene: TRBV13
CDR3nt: TGTGCCAGCAGCTTTGAACAGGGCCCAAACATCATATATTTT
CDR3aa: CASSFEQGPNIIYF

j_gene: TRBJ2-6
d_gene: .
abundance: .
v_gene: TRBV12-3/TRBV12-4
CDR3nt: TGTGTCAGTACCCTGAGGGGGGGCGGTGGGGCCAACGTCCTGACTTTC
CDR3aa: CVSTLRGGGGANVLTF

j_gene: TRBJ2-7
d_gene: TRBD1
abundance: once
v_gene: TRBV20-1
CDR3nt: TGCAGTGCGTGGACAGGCTGCTCGTACGAGCAGTACTTC
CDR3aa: CSAWTGCSYEQYF

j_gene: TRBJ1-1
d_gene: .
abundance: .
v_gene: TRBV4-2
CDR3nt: TGTGCTAGCAGCCAAGTTGGGATTGAGGGTGGGAACACTGAAGCTTTCTTT
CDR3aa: CASSQVGIEGGNTEAFF

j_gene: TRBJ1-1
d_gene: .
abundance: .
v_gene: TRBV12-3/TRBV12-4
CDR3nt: TGTGCCAGGAGTTTAGGAGGTAGCCTAAACACTGAAGCTTTCTTT
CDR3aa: CARSLGGSLNTEAFF

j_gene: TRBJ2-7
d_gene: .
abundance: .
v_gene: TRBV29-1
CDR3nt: TGTAGCGTTTCTAGTACGGGGTCCTGCGAGCAGTACTTC
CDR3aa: CSVSSTGSCEQYF

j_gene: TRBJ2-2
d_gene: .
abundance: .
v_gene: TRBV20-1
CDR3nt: TGCAGTGCTATTAACACAGTGAACACCGGGGAGCTGTTTTTT
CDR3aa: CSAINTVNTGELFF

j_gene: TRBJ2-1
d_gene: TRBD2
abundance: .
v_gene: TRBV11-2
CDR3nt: TGTTCCAGCACCTATATAGCGGGAGGAGACAATGAGCAGTTCTTC
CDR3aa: CSSTYIAGGDNEQFF

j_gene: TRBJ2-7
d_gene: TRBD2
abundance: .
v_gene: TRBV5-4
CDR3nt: TGTGCCAGTAGCCCCGCCTTGACTAGCGGGAGTCTCGAGCACTACTTC
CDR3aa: CASSPALTSGSLEHYF

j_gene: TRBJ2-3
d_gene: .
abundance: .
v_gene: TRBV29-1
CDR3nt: TGCAGCGGATTCGATCTGACAAATACGCAGTATTTT
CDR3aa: CSGFDLTNTQYF

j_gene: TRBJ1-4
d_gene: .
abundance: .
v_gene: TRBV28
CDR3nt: TGTGCCAGTAGTTTAGCTCATCCCTGGGAAAAACTGTTTTTT
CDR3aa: CASSLAHPWEKLFF

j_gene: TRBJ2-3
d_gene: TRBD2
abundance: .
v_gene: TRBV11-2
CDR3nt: TGTCCCAGCAGCTTAGACCCGGGACTAGCGGGAGCAGATGCGCAGTATTTT
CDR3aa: CPSSLDPGLAGADAQYF

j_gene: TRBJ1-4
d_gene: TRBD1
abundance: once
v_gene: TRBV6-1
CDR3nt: TGTGTCAGCAGCCGGGACAGGGATGATGGAAAACTGTTTTTT
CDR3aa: CVSSRDRDDGKLFF

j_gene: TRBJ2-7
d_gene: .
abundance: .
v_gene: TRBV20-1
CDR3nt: TGCAGTGAGGTGGGGGGCTACGAGCAATACTTC
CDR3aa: CSEVGGYEQYF